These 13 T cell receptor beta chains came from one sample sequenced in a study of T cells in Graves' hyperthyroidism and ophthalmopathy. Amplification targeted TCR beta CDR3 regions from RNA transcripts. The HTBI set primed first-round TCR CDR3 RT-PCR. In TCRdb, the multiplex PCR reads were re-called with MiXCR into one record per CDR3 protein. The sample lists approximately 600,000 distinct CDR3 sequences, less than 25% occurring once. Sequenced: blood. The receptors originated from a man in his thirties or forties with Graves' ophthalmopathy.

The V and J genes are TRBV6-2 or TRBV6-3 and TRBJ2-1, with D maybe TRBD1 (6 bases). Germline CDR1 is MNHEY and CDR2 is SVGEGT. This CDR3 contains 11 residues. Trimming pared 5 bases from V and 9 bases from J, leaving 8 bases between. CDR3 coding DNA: TGTGCCAGCAGTACAGGGCCTGAGCAGTTCTTC. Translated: CASSTGPEQFF.

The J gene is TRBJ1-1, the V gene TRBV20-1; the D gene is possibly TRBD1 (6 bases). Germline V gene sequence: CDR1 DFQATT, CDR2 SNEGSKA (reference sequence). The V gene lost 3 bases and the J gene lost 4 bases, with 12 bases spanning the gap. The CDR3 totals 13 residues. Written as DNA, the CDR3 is TGCAGTGCTAGGTACACAGGGTTCACTGAAGCTTTCTTT. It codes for CSARYTGFTEAFF.

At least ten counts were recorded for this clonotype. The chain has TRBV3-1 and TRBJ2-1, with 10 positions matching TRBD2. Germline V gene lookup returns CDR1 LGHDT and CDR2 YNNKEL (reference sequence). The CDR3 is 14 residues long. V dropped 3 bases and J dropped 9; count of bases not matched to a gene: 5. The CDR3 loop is CASSQRTSGGEQFF. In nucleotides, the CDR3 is TGTGCCAGCAGCCAGAGGACTAGCGGCGGTGAGCAGTTCTTC.

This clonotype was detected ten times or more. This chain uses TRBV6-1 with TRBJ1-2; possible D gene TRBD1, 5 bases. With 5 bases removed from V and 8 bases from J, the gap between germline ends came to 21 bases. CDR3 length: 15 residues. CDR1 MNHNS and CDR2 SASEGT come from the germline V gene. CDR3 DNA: TGTGCCAGCAGTTATTCGGGGAGGGGAGAGAGGGGCTACACCTTC. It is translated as CASSYSGRGERGYTF.

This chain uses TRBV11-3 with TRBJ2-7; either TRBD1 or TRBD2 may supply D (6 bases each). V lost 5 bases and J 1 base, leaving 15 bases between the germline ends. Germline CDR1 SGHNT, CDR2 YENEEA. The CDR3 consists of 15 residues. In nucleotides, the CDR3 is TGTGCCAGCAGCCCCGGCGGGACACAATCCTACGAGCAGTACTTC. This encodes CASSPGGTQSYEQYF.

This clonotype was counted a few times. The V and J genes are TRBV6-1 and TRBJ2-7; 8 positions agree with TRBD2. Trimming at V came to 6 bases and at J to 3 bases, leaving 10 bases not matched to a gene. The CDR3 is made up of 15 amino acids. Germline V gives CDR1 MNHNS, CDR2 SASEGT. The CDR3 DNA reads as TGTGCCAGCAGGGAGGTAGCGGGAACCGGCTACGAGCAGTACTTC. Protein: CASREVAGTGYEQYF.

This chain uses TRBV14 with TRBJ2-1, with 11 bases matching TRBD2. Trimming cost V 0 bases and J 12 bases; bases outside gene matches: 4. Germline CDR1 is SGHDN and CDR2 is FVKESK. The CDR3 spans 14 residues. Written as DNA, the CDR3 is TGTGCCAGCAGCCAAGATTTGCTAGCGGGAGGGCAGTTCTTC. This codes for CASSQDLLAGGQFF.

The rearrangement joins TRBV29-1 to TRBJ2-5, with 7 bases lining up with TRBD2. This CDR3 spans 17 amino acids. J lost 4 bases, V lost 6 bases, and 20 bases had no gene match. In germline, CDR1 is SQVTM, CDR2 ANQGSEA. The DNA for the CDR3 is TGCAGCGTCCCTATCCGGGACTATCAAAAGGCCGGAGAGACCCAGTACTTC. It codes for CSVPIRDYQKAGETQYF.

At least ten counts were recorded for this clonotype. This chain's CDR3 is CASSYSRRTDTQYF. CDR3 bases: TGTGCCAGCAGTTACAGCCGGCGCACAGATACGCAGTATTTT. This chain links TRBV6-1 with TRBJ2-3, with D uncertain. This CDR3 contains 14 residues. V was cut by 5 bases and J by 1 base, with 10 bases left in between. The germline V gene encodes CDR1 MNHNS and CDR2 SASEGT.

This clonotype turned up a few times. The CDR3 nucleotides read TGTGCCAGCAGCGGGCCAGGGCGCTCTGGGGCCAACGTCCTGACTTTC. It translates to CASSGPGRSGANVLTF. The rearrangement links TRBV6-2 or TRBV6-3 to TRBJ2-6; maybe TRBD1 (5 bases). V lost 6 bases and J lost 0, with 12 bases in between. Germline CDR1 MNHEY, CDR2 SVGEGT. The CDR3 contains 16 residues.

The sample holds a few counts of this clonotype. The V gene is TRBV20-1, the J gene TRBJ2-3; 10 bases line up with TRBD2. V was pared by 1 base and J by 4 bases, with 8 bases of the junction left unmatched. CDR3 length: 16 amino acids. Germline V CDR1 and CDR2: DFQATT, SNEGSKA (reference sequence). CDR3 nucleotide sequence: TGCAGTGCTAGAGTACCAATACTAGCGGGACCAGATACGCAGTATTTT. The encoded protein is CSARVPILAGPDTQYF.

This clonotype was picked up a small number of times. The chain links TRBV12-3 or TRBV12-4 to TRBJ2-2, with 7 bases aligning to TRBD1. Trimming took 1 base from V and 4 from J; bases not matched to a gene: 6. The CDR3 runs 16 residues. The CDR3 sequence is CASSLGGQDITGELFF. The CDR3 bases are TGTGCCAGCAGTTTAGGAGGACAGGACATCACCGGGGAGCTGTTTTTT.

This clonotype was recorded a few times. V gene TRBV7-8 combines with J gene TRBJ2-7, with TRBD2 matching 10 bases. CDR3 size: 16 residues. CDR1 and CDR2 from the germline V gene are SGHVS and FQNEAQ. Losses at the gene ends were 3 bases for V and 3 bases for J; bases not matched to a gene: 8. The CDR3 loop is CASSLTTGTSDYEQYF. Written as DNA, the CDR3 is TGTGCCAGCAGCTTGACCACAGGGACTAGCGACTACGAGCAGTACTTC.